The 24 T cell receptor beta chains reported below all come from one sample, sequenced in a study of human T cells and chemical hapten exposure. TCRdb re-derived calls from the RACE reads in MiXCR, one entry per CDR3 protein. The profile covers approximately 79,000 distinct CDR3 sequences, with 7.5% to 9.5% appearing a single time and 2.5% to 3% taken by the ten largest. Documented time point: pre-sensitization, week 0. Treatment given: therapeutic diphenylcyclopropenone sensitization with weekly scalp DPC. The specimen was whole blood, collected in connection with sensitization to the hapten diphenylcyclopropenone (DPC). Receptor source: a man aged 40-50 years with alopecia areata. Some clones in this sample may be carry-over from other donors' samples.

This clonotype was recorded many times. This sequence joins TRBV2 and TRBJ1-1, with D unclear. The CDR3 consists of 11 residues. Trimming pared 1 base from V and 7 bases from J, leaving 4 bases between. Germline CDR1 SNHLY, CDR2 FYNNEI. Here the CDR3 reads CASSEGIEAFF. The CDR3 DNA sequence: TGTGCCAGCAGTGAAGGGATTGAAGCTTTCTTT. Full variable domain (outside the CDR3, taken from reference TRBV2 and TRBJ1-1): EPEVTQTPSHQVTQMGQEVILRCVPISNHLYFYWYRQILGQKVEFLVSFYNNEISEKSEIFDDQFSVERPDGSNFTLKIRSTKLEDSAMYFCASSEGIEAFFGQGTRLTVV.

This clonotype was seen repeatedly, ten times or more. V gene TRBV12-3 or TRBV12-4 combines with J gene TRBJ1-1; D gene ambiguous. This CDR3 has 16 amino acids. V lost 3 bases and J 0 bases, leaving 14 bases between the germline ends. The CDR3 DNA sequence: TGTGCCAGCAGTTTGGGCCCACTAGGGTTGAACACTGAAGCTTTCTTT. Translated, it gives CASSLGPLGLNTEAFF.

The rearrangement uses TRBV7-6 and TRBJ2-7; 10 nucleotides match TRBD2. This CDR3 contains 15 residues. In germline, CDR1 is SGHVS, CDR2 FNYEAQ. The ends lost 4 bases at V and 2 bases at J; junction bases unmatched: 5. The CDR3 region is CASSSIAGGPYEQYV. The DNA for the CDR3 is TGTGCCAGCAGCTCAATAGCGGGAGGTCCCTACGAGCAGTACGTC.

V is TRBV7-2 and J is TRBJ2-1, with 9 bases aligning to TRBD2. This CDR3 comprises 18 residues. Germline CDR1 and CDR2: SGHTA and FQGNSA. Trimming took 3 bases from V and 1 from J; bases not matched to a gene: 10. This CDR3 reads CASSFIPSGATSYNEQFF. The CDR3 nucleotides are TGTGCCAGCAGCTTTATCCCTAGCGGGGCCACTTCCTACAATGAGCAGTTCTTC.

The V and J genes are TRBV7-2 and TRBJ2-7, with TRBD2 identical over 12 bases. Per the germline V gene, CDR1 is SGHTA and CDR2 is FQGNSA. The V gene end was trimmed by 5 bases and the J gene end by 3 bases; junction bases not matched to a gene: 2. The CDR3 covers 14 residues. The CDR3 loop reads CASSPSGRGYEQYF. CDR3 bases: TGTGCCAGCAGCCCTAGCGGGAGGGGCTACGAGCAGTACTTC.

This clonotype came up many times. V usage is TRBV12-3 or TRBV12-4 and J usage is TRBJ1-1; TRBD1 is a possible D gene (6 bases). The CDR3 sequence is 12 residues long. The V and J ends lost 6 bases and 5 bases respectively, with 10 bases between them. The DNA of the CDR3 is TGTGCCAGCAGACCAGGGGTTACTGAAGCTTTCTTT. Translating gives CASRPGVTEAFF.

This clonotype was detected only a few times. DNA of the CDR3: TGTGCCAGCAGAGGGACAGGGGGGGCTAATCAGCCCCAGCATTTT. Its translation is CASRGTGGANQPQHF. The J gene is TRBJ1-5, the V gene TRBV6-1; 11 positions match TRBD1. V shed 6 bases, J shed 4 bases, and the junction held 5 bases outside the gene matches. The germline CDR1 and CDR2 sequences are MNHNS and SASEGT. The CDR3 extends over 15 amino acids.

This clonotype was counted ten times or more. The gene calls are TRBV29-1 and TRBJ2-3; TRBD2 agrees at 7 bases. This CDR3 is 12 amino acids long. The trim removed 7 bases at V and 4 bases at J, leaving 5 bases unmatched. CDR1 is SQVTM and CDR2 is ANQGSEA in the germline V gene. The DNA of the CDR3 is TGCAGCGCCAAGCGGGATTCAGATACGCAGTATTTT. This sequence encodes CSAKRDSDTQYF.

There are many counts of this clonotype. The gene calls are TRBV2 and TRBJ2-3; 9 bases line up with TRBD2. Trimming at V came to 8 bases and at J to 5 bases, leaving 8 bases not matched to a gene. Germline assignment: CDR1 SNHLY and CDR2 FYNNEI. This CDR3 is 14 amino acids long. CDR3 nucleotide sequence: TGTGCCAGCGGGCGGGAGGGCCGCGGAGATACGCAGTATTTT. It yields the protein CASGREGRGDTQYF.

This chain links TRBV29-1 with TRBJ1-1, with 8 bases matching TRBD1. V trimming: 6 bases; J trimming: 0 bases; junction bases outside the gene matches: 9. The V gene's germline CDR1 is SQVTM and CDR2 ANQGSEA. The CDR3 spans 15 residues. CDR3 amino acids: CSVPGQGSMNTEAFF. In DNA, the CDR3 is TGCAGCGTCCCCGGACAGGGTAGTATGAACACTGAAGCTTTCTTT.

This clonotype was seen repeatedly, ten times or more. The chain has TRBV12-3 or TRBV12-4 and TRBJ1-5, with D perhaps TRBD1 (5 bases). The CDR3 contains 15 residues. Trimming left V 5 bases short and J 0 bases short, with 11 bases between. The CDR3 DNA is TGTGCCAGCAGTCCCGGGACCCATAGCAATCAGCCCCAGCATTTT. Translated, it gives CASSPGTHSNQPQHF.

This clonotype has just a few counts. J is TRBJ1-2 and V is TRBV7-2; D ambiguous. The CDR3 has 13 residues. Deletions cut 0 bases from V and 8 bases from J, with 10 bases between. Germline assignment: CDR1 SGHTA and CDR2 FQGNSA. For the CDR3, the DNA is TGTGCCAGCAGCTTAGCAGGAGCTAGGGGCTACACCTTC. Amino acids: CASSLAGARGYTF.

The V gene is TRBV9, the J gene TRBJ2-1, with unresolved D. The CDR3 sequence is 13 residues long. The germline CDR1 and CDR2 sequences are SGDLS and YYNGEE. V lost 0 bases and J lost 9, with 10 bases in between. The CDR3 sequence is CASSVAGSFEQFF. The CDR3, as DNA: TGTGCCAGCAGCGTAGCTGGTAGCTTTGAGCAGTTCTTC.

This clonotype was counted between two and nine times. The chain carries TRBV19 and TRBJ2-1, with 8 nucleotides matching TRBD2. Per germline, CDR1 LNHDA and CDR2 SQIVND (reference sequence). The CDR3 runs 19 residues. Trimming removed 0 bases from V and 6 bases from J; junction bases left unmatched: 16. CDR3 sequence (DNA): TGTGCCAGTAGTATAGATCGGGTAGCGGGGAAAACTATTCCCAATGAGCAGTTCTTC. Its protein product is CASSIDRVAGKTIPNEQFF.

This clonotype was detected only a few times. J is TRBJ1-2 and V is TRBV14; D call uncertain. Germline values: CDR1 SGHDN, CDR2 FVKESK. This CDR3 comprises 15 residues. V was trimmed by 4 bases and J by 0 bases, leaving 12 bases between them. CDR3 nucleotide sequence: TGTGCCAGCAGCCCGAACATGGACCCTAACTATGGCTACACCTTC. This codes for CASSPNMDPNYGYTF.

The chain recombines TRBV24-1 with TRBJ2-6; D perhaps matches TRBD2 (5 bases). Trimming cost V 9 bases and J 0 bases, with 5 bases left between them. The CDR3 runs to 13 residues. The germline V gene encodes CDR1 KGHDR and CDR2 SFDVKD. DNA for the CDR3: TGTGCCACCGGGAGCTCTGGGGCCAACGTCCTGACTTTC. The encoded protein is CATGSSGANVLTF.

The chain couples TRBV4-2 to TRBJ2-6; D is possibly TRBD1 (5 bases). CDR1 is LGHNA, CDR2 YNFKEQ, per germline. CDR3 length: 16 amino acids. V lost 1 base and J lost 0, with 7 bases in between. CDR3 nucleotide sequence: TGTGCCAGCAGCCAAGGACAGAGCTCTGGGGCCAACGTCCTGACTTTC. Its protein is CASSQGQSSGANVLTF.

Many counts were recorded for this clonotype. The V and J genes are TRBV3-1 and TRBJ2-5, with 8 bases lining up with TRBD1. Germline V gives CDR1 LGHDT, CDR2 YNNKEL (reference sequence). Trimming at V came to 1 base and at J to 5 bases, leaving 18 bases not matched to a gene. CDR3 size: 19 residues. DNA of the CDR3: TGTGCCAGCAGCCAAGGGGCCCGGGTAGAAATCGGGACAGGCGAGACCCAGTACTTC. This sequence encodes CASSQGARVEIGTGETQYF.

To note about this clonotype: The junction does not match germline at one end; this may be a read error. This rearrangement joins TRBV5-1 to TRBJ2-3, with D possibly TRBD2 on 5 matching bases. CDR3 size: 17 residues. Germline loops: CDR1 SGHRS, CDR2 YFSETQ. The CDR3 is CVSSVSLGSARTDTQYF. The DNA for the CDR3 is TGCGTCAGCAGCGTCTCCCTAGGTAGCGCTCGCACAGATACGCAGTATTTT. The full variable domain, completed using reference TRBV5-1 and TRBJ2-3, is KAGVTQTPRYLIKTRGQQVTLSCSPISGHRSVSWYQQTPGQGLQFLFEYFSETQRNKGNFPGRFSGRQFSNSRSEMNVSTLELGDSALYLCVSSVSLGSARTDTQYFGPGTRLTVL.

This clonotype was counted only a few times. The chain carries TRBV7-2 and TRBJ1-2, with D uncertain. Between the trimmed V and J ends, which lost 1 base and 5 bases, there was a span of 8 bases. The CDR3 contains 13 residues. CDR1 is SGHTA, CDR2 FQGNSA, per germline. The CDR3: CASSLVADYGYTF. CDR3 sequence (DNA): TGTGCCAGCAGCTTAGTGGCGGATTATGGCTACACCTTC. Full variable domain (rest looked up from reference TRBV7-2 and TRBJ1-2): GAGVSQSPSNKVTEKGKDVELRCDPISGHTALYWYRQSLGQGLEFLIYFQGNSAPDKSGLPSDRFSAERTGGSVSTLTIQRTQQEDSAVYLCASSLVADYGYTFGSGTRLTVV.

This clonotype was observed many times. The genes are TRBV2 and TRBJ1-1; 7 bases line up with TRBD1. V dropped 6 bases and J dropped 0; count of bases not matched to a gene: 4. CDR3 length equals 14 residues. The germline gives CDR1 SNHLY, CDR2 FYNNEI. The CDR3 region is CASRRDSLNTEAFF. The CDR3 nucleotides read TGTGCCAGCAGGAGGGACAGTTTGAACACTGAAGCTTTCTTT.

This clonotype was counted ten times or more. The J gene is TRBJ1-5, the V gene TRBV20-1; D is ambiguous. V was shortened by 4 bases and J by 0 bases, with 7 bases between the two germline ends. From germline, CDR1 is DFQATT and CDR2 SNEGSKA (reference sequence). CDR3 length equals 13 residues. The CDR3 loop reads CSAIRNSNQPQHF. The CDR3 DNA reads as TGCAGTGCTATCCGGAATAGCAATCAGCCCCAGCATTTT.

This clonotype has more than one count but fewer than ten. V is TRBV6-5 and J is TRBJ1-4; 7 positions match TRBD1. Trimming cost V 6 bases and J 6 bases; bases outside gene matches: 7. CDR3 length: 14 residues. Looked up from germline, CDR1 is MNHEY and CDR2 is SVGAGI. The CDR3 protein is CASRGTAGYEKLFF. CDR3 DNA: TGTGCCAGCAGGGGGACAGCCGGATATGAAAAACTGTTTTTT.

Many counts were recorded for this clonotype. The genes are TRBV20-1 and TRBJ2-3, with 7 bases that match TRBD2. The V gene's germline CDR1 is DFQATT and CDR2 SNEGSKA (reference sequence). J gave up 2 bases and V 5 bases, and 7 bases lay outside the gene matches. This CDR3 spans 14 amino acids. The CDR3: CSAPGTTYTDTQYF. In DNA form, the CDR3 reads TGCAGTGCTCCCGGGACTACCTACACAGATACGCAGTATTTT.